The clone carrying this TCR beta chain was seen ten or more times. Its antigen is unknown. CDR3 length equals 14 residues. The V end was cut by 4 bases, the J end by 5 bases, with 12 bases between. The germline gives CDR1 SGHRS, CDR2 YFSETQ. The data originate from a study of response to subunit inactivated influenza vaccine. Study-level results: Researchers suggested that each seasonal influenza vaccination recruits few new T cells.

TCRdb passed the RT-PCR reads through MiXCR, listing each CDR3 protein once. This sample yields fewer than 550,000 distinct CDR3 sequences, of which about 25% are seen a single time; under 2.5% belongs to the top ten. V gene TRBV5-1 combines with J gene TRBJ1-4; D gene unclear. The sequence came from a man aged 45-60 years who received an inactivated influenza vaccine. The material was CD4+ T cells sorted from PBMCs, obtained around 5 days after vaccination. The DNA for the CDR3 is TGCGCCAGCAGCCCCGGAGGCCGGAATGAAAAACTGTTTTTT. Residues: CASSPGGRNEKLFF.